The 29 T cell receptor beta chains presented below share a single source sample, sequenced in a study of cytomegalovirus exposure and HLA in healthy donors. Researchers ran the PCR with 60 Vbeta and 13 Jbeta primers. Profiled with immunoSEQ multiplex PCR; TCRdb holds only in-frame clones, not every one. The data contain roughly 130,000 clones, 80% to 85% of them seen just once; the ten biggest clones take up approximately 0.93%. The sequencing input was PBMCs. Source of these receptors: a human donor in good health.

This chain joins TRBV27 and TRBJ2-3, with 7 bases identical to TRBD1. CDR3 size: 16 residues. The V and J ends lost 5 bases and 4 bases, in that order; junction bases with no gene match: 12. Germline CDR1 is MNHEY and CDR2 is SMNVEV (reference sequence). The CDR3, as DNA: TGTGCCAGCAGTGTACTCAGGACAGGTCAGGCAGATACGCAGTATTTT. It yields the protein CASSVLRTGQADTQYF.

V and J are TRBV7-9 and TRBJ1-4; 8 nucleotides agree with TRBD1. J gave up 3 bases and V 7 bases, and 10 bases lay outside the gene matches. CDR1 SEHNR and CDR2 FQNEAQ come from the germline V gene (reference sequence). The CDR3 loop spans 16 amino acids. In DNA, the CDR3 is TGTGCCAGCACCTCGGACAGGGAGTCTCCTAATGAAAAACTGTTTTTT. This translates into CASTSDRESPNEKLFF.

The chain has TRBV6-5 and TRBJ1-2; TRBD1 is a possible D gene (5 bases). Trimming took off 6 bases at V and 0 bases at J, with 8 bases between the two ends. In germline, CDR1 is MNHEY, CDR2 SVGAGI. This CDR3 has 13 residues. The CDR3: CASRRTPNYGYTF. CDR3 nucleotides: TGTGCCAGCAGGCGGACACCTAACTATGGCTACACCTTC.

CDR3 region: CASSQSCRGGSSGNTIYF. In DNA, the CDR3 is TGCGCCAGCAGTCAATCTTGTCGCGGCGGAAGCTCTGGAAACACCATATATTTT. The chain couples TRBV23-1 to TRBJ1-3; D is undetermined. TRBV23-1 is noted as an ORF with a role that remains uncertain. Trimming pared 0 bases from V and 0 bases from J, leaving 15 bases between. This CDR3 is built from 18 residues.

The chain has TRBV9 and TRBJ2-1, with 8 nucleotides matching TRBD2. The V segment lost 2 bases and the J segment 3 bases; nucleotides outside the gene matches: 4. This CDR3 has 15 residues. Germline V gene sequence: CDR1 SGDLS, CDR2 YYNGEE. This CDR3 is CASSVLSGGYNEQFF. CDR3 bases: TGTGCCAGCAGCGTCTTAAGCGGGGGCTACAATGAGCAGTTCTTC.

This clone was counted a few times. The CDR3 DNA sequence: TGTGCCAGTAGTAACCGGCCATACAGGGAGGGAGCTTTCTTT. Its translation: CASSNRPYREGAFF. The chain carries TRBV19 and TRBJ1-1; TRBD1 might be the D (6 bases). Germline CDR1 is LNHDA and CDR2 is SQIVND (reference sequence). V gave up 4 bases and J gave up 10 bases, with 19 bases separating them. CDR3 size: 14 residues.

The chain has TRBV19 and TRBJ1-4; no definite D call. Germline V CDR1 and CDR2: LNHDA, SQIVND (reference sequence). The V end was cut by 3 bases, the J end by 5 bases, with 10 bases between. The CDR3 consists of 14 residues. The CDR3 protein is CASSMSSANEKLFF. The CDR3 nucleotides read TGTGCCAGTAGTATGTCCAGTGCAAATGAAAAACTGTTTTTT.

This clone appeared a single time. The chain recombines TRBV7-9 with TRBJ2-3; 8 nucleotides line up with TRBD2. CDR3 length: 14 residues. V gave up 4 bases and J gave up 3 bases; unmatched junction bases: 3. CDR1 is SEHNR, CDR2 FQNEAQ, per germline (reference sequence). The CDR3, as DNA: TGTGCCAGCAGCTCCCGGGGGGGAACAGATACGCAGTATTTT. It is translated as CASSSRGGTDTQYF.

In the case of this clone: One junction end does not reproduce the germline sequence, and a read error may be involved. The chain recombines TRBV10-3 with TRBJ1-1; 9 nucleotides agree with TRBD1. The CDR3 runs to 15 residues. From germline, CDR1 is ENHRY and CDR2 SYGVKD. The CDR3 nucleotides read TGTGCCAGCAGTCCATGGACAGGGGAGAACACTGAAGCTTTCTTT. Protein product: CASSPWTGENTEAFF.

This rearrangement joins TRBV6-5 to TRBJ1-6; unclear D gene. CDR3 length: 14 residues. V lost 5 bases, J lost 9 bases, and 14 bases lay in between. Germline values: CDR1 MNHEY, CDR2 SVGAGI. The CDR3 region is CASSDAGFGSPLHF. In nucleotides, the CDR3 is TGTGCCAGCAGTGACGCGGGGTTCGGTTCACCCCTCCACTTT.

This chain uses TRBV27 with TRBJ2-2; TRBD2 agrees at 15 bases. CDR3 size: 18 residues. Germline-derived CDR1 and CDR2 are MNHEY and SMNVEV (reference sequence). Unmatched junction bases numbered 5, after V lost 3 bases and J lost 3 bases. In DNA, the CDR3 is TGTGCCAGCAGTTTTGGACTAGCGGGGGGGCGGTACACCGGGGAGCTGTTTTTT. Translated: CASSFGLAGGRYTGELFF.

This chain uses TRBV2 with TRBJ2-2; tentative D call: TRBD1 (6 bases). CDR3 length: 14 amino acids. Trimming stripped 5 bases from V and 5 bases from J, with 12 bases between. CDR1 and CDR2 (germline): SNHLY, FYNNEI. Here the CDR3 reads CASSWGPGTGELFF. The CDR3 coding sequence is TGTGCCAGCAGTTGGGGGCCGGGTACCGGGGAGCTGTTTTTT. The full variable domain, its missing parts supplied by reference TRBV2 and TRBJ2-2, is EPEVTQTPSHQVTQMGQEVILRCVPISNHLYFYWYRQILGQKVEFLVSFYNNEISEKSEIFDDQFSVERPDGSNFTLKIRSTKLEDSAMYFCASSWGPGTGELFFGEGSRLTVL.

J is TRBJ1-1 and V is TRBV5-6; 9 nucleotides agree with TRBD1. With V trimmed by 2 bases and J by 7 bases, 12 bases remained unmatched. The length of the CDR3 is 16 residues. Germline loops: CDR1 SGHDT, CDR2 YYEEEE. This chain's CDR3 is CASSFLGTGWNSEAFF. CDR3 DNA sequence: TGTGCCAGCAGCTTCCTAGGGACAGGGTGGAATAGTGAAGCTTTCTTT.

This clone appeared a few times. V and J are TRBV7-2 and TRBJ1-4; no reliable D call. V lost 1 base, J lost 7 bases, and 7 bases lay in between. The CDR3 sequence is 13 residues long. Per germline, CDR1 SGHTA and CDR2 FQGNSA. CDR3 in DNA: TGTGCCAGCAGCTTAGGGCGAGGTGAAAAACTGTTTTTT. Its protein is CASSLGRGEKLFF. The variable domain in full, completed from reference TRBV7-2 and TRBJ1-4, reads GAGVSQSPSNKVTEKGKDVELRCDPISGHTALYWYRQSLGQGLEFLIYFQGNSAPDKSGLPSDRFSAERTGGSVSTLTIQRTQQEDSAVYLCASSLGRGEKLFFGSGTQLSVL.

This clone has just one count. The chain carries TRBV6-5 and TRBJ1-1; 10 bases match TRBD1. Looked up from germline, CDR1 is MNHEY and CDR2 is SVGAGI. The CDR3 consists of 14 residues. The V segment lost 7 bases and the J segment 7 bases; nucleotides outside the gene matches: 9. The DNA for the CDR3 is TGTGCCAGCACCGAATACCGGGACAGGGGTGAAGCTTTCTTT. It encodes CASTEYRDRGEAFF.

The DNA for the CDR3 is TGTGCCAGCAGTTTTCCCCCCCTCGATCGACAGGCTAGCAATTCACCCCTCCACTTT. Translated: CASSFPPLDRQASNSPLHF. This sequence joins TRBV28 and TRBJ1-6, with a possible D match to TRBD1 (6 bases). CDR3 size: 19 residues. The V end was cut by 3 bases, the J end by 7 bases, with 25 bases between. Germline CDR1 reads MDHEN; CDR2 reads SYDVKM.

The V and J genes are TRBV5-1 and TRBJ2-7; weak D call: TRBD2 (6 bases). Germline CDR1 is SGHRS and CDR2 is YFSETQ. CDR3 size: 16 residues. The V end lost 2 bases, the J end lost 6 bases, and 21 bases lay between the germline ends. CDR3 protein: CASSFGGLGFLGEQYF. The CDR3 nucleotides read TGCGCCAGCAGCTTTGGAGGGTTAGGGTTTCTTGGCGAGCAGTACTTC.

The rearrangement joins TRBV13 to TRBJ1-1; TRBD1 is a possible D gene (6 bases). This CDR3 has 12 amino acids. Looked up from germline, CDR1 is PRHDT and CDR2 is FYEKMQ (reference sequence). Trimming left V 9 bases short and J 3 bases short, with 11 bases between. The CDR3 nucleotides read TGTGCCAGTCAGGGGTTGGACACTGAAGCTTTCTTT. This gives the protein CASQGLDTEAFF.

The chain links TRBV9 to TRBJ2-2; 9 bases are shared with TRBD1. This CDR3 is 15 amino acids long. CDR1 SGDLS and CDR2 YYNGEE come from the germline V gene. The V gene end was trimmed by 4 bases and the J gene end by 3 bases; junction bases not matched to a gene: 4. CDR3 in DNA: TGTGCCAGCAGCTTCGGGACAGGGTACACCGGGGAGCTGTTTTTT. Protein sequence: CASSFGTGYTGELFF.

This clone has a single count. This chain uses TRBV28 with TRBJ2-7, with D unclear. This CDR3 has 14 amino acids. Germline V CDR1 and CDR2: MDHEN, SYDVKM. Trimming took off 3 bases at V and 2 bases at J, with 11 bases between the two ends. This CDR3 reads CASSFVEITYEQYF. The CDR3 coding sequence is TGTGCCAGCAGTTTTGTGGAGATTACCTACGAGCAGTACTTC.

J is TRBJ2-5 and V is TRBV15; TRBD1 matches at 7 bases. The J segment lost 1 base and the V segment lost 1 base, leaving 3 bases of the junction unmatched. Germline V gene data show CDR1 as LNHNV and CDR2 as YYDKDF (reference sequence). The CDR3 runs 15 residues. For the CDR3, the DNA is TGTGCCACCAGCAGAGTACAGGGGCCCCAAGAGACCCAGTACTTC. The encoded protein is CATSRVQGPQETQYF.

The rearrangement links TRBV18 to TRBJ2-1; 8 nucleotides agree with TRBD2. CDR3 size: 15 residues. The V gene's germline CDR1 is KGHSH and CDR2 LQKENI. Losses at the gene ends were 6 bases for V and 5 bases for J; bases not matched to a gene: 9. CDR3 loop: CASSLERGSHNEQFF. The CDR3 coding sequence is TGTGCCAGCTCGCTAGAGCGGGGGTCACACAATGAGCAGTTCTTC. Together with reference TRBV18 and TRBJ2-1, the CDR3 gives the full variable domain: NAGVMQNPRHLVRRRGQEARLRCSPMKGHSHVYWYRQLPEEGLKFMVYLQKENIIDESGMPKERFSAEFPKEGPSILRIQQVVRGDSAAYFCASSLERGSHNEQFFGPGTRLTVL.

CDR3 loop: CASSLYTVATRNYNEQFF. The CDR3 region has the DNA TGTGCCAGCAGTTTATATACGGTCGCGACACGGAATTACAATGAGCAGTTCTTC. The chain carries TRBV28 and TRBJ2-1; D ambiguous. Germline V gene sequence: CDR1 MDHEN, CDR2 SYDVKM. With 1 base removed from V and 4 bases from J, the gap between germline ends came to 20 bases. There are 18 residues in the CDR3.

The CDR3 is CASERGIQETQYF. CDR3 sequence (DNA): TGTGCCAGCGAAAGGGGGATACAAGAGACCCAGTACTTC. V is TRBV6-1 and J is TRBJ2-5, with a weak D call TRBD1 (6 bases). The CDR3 is 13 residues long. V lost 8 bases, J lost 2 bases, and 12 bases lay in between. Germline V gene lookup returns CDR1 MNHNS and CDR2 SASEGT.

This clone was recorded once. The gene calls are TRBV15 and TRBJ1-2; D not resolved. Trimming took 3 bases from V and 7 from J, leaving 12 bases between them. The CDR3 runs to 13 residues. CDR1 is LNHNV and CDR2 is YYDKDF in the germline V gene (reference sequence). The DNA of the CDR3 is TGTGCCACCAGCAGTGCACTACGAGGTGGCTACACCTTC. This sequence encodes CATSSALRGGYTF.

This clone occurred a few times. This rearrangement joins TRBV4-1 to TRBJ2-7; no definite D call. CDR3 length: 15 residues. Germline loops: CDR1 MGHRA, CDR2 YSYEKL. The germline V and J ends were trimmed by 0 bases and 3 bases, with 12 bases remaining between them. The chain's CDR3 is CASSQEQNLDYEQYF. CDR3 nucleotides: TGCGCCAGCAGCCAAGAACAGAACTTAGACTACGAGCAGTACTTC.

V is TRBV27 and J is TRBJ2-2; no firm D call. The germline CDR1 and CDR2 sequences are MNHEY and SMNVEV (reference sequence). This CDR3 region has 13 residues. V lost 4 bases and J 6 bases, leaving 9 bases between the germline ends. DNA for the CDR3: TGTGCCAGCAGTTCGACCCTAGCCGGGGAGCTGTTTTTT. Translated: CASSSTLAGELFF.

The count of this clone is one. The chain employs TRBV6-6 and TRBJ2-2, with TRBD1 identical over 7 bases. There are 14 residues in the CDR3. The trim removed 6 bases at V and 4 bases at J, leaving 5 bases unmatched. CDR1 and CDR2 (germline): MNHNY, SVGAGI (reference sequence). The CDR3 protein is CASRRDSTTGELFF. The CDR3 DNA is TGTGCCAGCAGACGGGACAGTACCACCGGGGAGCTGTTTTTT.

The chain uses TRBV27 and TRBJ2-1, with no clear D. Trimming removed 3 bases from V and 2 bases from J, with 8 bases in between. This CDR3 comprises 14 residues. CDR1 is MNHEY, CDR2 SMNVEV, per germline (reference sequence). The CDR3 loop is CASSFTATYNEQFF. CDR3 coding DNA: TGTGCCAGCAGTTTCACAGCCACCTACAATGAGCAGTTCTTC.